Described below is a single TCR beta chain sequence and its context. This clonotype has ten or more counts. What this receptor recognizes is not known. At one of its ends the junction is not consistent with the germline gene, which may arise from a read error. Sequencer: Illumina HiSeq 1500. TCRdb passed the public sequencing reads through fastp at Q25 and MiXCR, retaining productive beta sequences. For every CDR3 protein sequence, its rows merge into one entry that carries the most common genes and DNA. Present in this sample are approximately 630,000 distinct CDR3 sequences, 20% to 25% of which were seen just once. 7.5% to 9% of the sample is in the top ten clones. The data were taken from a study of T cell repertoires in cytomegalovirus infection (dated by TCRdb to about 2019). Regarding the complete study: Donor HLA type was relevant to the analysis, because carriage of CMV infection together with the matching HLA type was indicated by public TCR beta signatures. Broad study findings and their caveats: The ex vivo response was dominated by HLA-C-restricted CMV-specific TCR beta clonotypes, which also provided the single most frequent clonotype in two of eight donors. In both this cohort and an independent roughly 330-donor cohort, the cumulative frequency of public TCR beta family members distinguished carriers of CMV infection plus the relevant HLA type.

The germline V gene (reference sequence) specifies SSHAT as CDR1 and FNYEAQ as CDR2. Spanning cysteine to phenylalanine, the CDR3 consists of 14 amino acids. CDR3 DNA is the only sequence kept; it has 42 bases, read in frame from the first base. The receptor's source is a human donor in good health (CMV status not recorded). Some clones in this sample may be carry-over from other donors' samples. Sequenced sample: CD8+ T cells from PBMCs. The chain is assembled from TRBV7-7 and TRBJ2-5; a tentative D call is TRBD1 (5 bases match). The CDR3 protein: CASSPTPGRETQYF. The bases are TGTGCTAGCAGCCCAACGCCAGGGCGGGAGACCCAGTACTTC.